A selection of T cell receptor beta chains follows, all from one sample in a study of T cells in localized non-small cell lung cancer. Data came from immunoSEQ multiplex PCR; TCRdb stores just in-frame clones and leaves some out. The data show about 16,000 clones, roughly 82% seen once. The sequences come from peripheral blood, collected before any cancer treatment. The receptors originated from a male donor at least 60 years old with stage I lung adenocarcinoma. The CDR3 runs from the conserved cysteine through the conserved F or W. Each record gives: D gene, clone size, V gene, J gene, CDR3 DNA, CDR3 protein. The D gene is left open where the match is weak. Not every row has a clone size; where given, it reads once, few, many or a size class.

-,-,TRBV30,TRBJ1-4,TGTGCCTGGAGCCGACAGGATAATGAAAAACTGTTTTTT,CAWSRQDNEKLFF
-,-,TRBV7-3,TRBJ2-1,TGTGCCAGCAGCCCAGGAGCGCCCCCCAACAATGAGCAGTTCTTC,CASSPGAPPNNEQFF
-,few,TRBV6-1,TRBJ2-2,TGTGCCAGCGGCCTACTACTGAACACCGGGGAGCTGTTTTTT,CASGLLLNTGELFF
-,-,TRBV7-7,TRBJ2-7,TGTGCTAGCAGCTTAGGTGGGGGTCTGTCCGAGCAGTACTTC,CASSLGGGLSEQYF
TRBD1,-,TRBV7-2,TRBJ1-5,TGTGCCAGCAGCCTACAGGGGGCGAATCAGCCCCAGCATTTT,CASSLQGANQPQHF
-,-,TRBV5-1,TRBJ2-3,TGCGCCAGCAGCTTGGCCATGGAGGATACGCAGTATTTT,CASSLAMEDTQYF
-,-,TRBV19,TRBJ2-3,TGTGCCAGTAGTCCCTCGATTAGCGGAGGGAGCACAGATACGCAGTATTTT,CASSPSISGGSTDTQYF
-,few,TRBV10-3,TRBJ1-2,TGTGCCATCAGTGAGTCGGCTGGGGCGTCTGGCTACACCTTC,CAISESAGASGYTF
-,-,TRBV5-1,TRBJ2-6,TGCGCCAGCAGCGGGACTGGGGCCAACGTCCTGACTTTC,CASSGTGANVLTF
-,medium-sized,TRBV2,TRBJ2-7,TGTGCCAGCAGCCCTCCGAGGGGCATCTCCTACGAGCAGTACTTC,CASSPPRGISYEQYF
TRBD1,-,TRBV9,TRBJ1-4,TGTGCCAGCAGCGTAGAGGGGACAGGGGCCGCTAATGAAAAACTGTTTTTT,CASSVEGTGAANEKLFF
TRBD2,-,TRBV5-1,TRBJ2-1,TGCGCCAGCAGCTTGGAGGCTAGCGGGCCGTACAATGAGCAGTTCTTC,CASSLEASGPYNEQFF
TRBD1,-,TRBV7-2,TRBJ1-1,TGTGCCAGCAGCTTTAAGGACAGGGCGAACACTGAAGCTTTCTTT,CASSFKDRANTEAFF
-,-,TRBV2,TRBJ2-5,TGTGCCAGCAGTGAGGAGGCGGGAGAGACCCAGTACTTC,CASSEEAGETQYF
-,-,TRBV19,TRBJ2-2,TGTGCCAGTAGTTCGGGCACCGGGGAGCTGTTTTTT,CASSSGTGELFF
-,-,TRBV29-1,TRBJ1-5,TGCAGCGTTGAAGATCAAGGTCAGCCCCAGCATTTT,CSVEDQGQPQHF